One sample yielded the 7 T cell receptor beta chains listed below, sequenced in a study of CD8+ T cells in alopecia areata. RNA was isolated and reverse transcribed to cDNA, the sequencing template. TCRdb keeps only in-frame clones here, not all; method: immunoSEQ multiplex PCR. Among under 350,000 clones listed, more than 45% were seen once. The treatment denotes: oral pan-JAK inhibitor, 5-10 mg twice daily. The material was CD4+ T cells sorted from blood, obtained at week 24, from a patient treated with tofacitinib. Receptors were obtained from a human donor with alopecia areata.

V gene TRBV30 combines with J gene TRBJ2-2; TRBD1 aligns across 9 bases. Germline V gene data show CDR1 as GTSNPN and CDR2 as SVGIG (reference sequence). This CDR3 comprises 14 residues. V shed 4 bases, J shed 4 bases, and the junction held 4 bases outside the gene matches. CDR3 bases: TGTGCCTGGAAACAGGGGGCGGCCACCGGGGAGCTGTTTTTT. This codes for CAWKQGAATGELFF.

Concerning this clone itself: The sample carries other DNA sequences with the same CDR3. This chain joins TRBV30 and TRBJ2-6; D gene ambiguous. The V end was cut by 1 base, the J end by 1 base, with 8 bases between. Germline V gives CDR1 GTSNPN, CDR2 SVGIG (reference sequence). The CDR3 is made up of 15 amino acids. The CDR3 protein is CAWSAVGSGANVLTF. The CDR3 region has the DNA TGTGCCTGGAGTGCGGTGGGTTCTGGGGCCAACGTCCTGACTTTC.

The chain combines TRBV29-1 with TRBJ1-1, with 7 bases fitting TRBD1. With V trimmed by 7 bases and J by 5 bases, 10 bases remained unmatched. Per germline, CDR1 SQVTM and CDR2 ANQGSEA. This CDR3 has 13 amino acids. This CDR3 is CSAGGRGRTEAFF. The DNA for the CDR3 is TGCAGCGCCGGCGGGAGGGGGCGGACTGAAGCTTTCTTT.

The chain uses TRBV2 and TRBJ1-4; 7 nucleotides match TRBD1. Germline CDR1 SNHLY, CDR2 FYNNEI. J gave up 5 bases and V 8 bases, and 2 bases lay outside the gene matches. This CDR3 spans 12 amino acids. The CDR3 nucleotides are TGTGCCAGCGCAGGGGGGAATGAAAAACTGTTTTTT. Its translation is CASAGGNEKLFF.

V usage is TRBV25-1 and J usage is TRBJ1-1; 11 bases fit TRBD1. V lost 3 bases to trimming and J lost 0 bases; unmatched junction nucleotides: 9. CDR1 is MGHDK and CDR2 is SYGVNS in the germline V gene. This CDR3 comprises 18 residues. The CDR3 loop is CASSDPRTGGTMNTEAFF. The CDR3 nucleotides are TGTGCCAGCAGTGATCCCCGGACAGGGGGCACAATGAACACTGAAGCTTTCTTT.

CDR3 sequence: CASREGATLNTEAFF. Here the CDR3 DNA reads TGTGCCAGCAGGGAAGGGGCCACACTGAACACTGAAGCTTTCTTT. The rearrangement uses TRBV27 and TRBJ1-1; D may be TRBD1 (5 bases). The CDR3 spans 15 residues. Trimming pared 6 bases from V and 0 bases from J, leaving 14 bases between. Germline V CDR1 and CDR2: MNHEY, SMNVEV (reference sequence).

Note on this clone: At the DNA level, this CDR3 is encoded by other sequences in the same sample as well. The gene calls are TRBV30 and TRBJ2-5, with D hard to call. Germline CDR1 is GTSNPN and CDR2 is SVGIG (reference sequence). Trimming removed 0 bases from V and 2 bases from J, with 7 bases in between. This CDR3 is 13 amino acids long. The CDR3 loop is CAWSVGQQETQYF. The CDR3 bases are TGTGCCTGGAGTGTAGGTCAGCAAGAGACCCAGTACTTC.